The next 25 T cell receptor beta chains were all read from a single sample in a study of control samples from healthy donors and cancer patients. The table came from immunoSEQ multiplex PCR; TCRdb's copy has only in-frame clones and leaves some out. This sample has 40,000 to 50,000 clones, with about 95% found just once. Sequencing was performed on blood. The receptors shown here come from a man between 60 and 75 years old in good health.

The V call is TRBV14, the J call TRBJ1-1; D remains ambiguous. Looked up from germline, CDR1 is SGHDN and CDR2 is FVKESK. V shed 2 bases and J shed 6 bases, with 7 bases lying between them. The CDR3 totals 12 residues. The CDR3 bases are TGTGCCAGCAGCCAACCAACTGCTGAAGCTTTCTTT. Protein: CASSQPTAEAFF. Together with reference TRBV14 and TRBJ1-1, the CDR3 gives the full variable domain: EAGVTQFPSHSVIEKGQTVTLRCDPISGHDNLYWYRRVMGKEIKFLLHFVKESKQDESGMPNNRFLAERTGGTYSTLKVQPAELEDSGVYFCASSQPTAEAFFGQGTRLTVV.

The V call is TRBV6-5, the J call TRBJ2-5; D remains ambiguous. With 6 bases removed from V and 4 bases from J, the gap between germline ends came to 15 bases. Germline CDR1 and CDR2: MNHEY and SVGAGI. The CDR3 runs 14 residues. The CDR3 reads CASRPTEGGETQYF. CDR3 coding DNA: TGTGCCAGCAGGCCGACCGAAGGCGGAGAGACCCAGTACTTC.

This rearrangement joins TRBV4-1 to TRBJ2-1; 10 bases agree with TRBD1. CDR1 and CDR2 from the germline V gene are MGHRA and YSYEKL. J gave up 3 bases and V 2 bases, and 7 bases lay outside the gene matches. The CDR3 extends over 17 amino acids. CDR3 protein: CASSQSGGTGDYNEQFF. CDR3 DNA: TGCGCCAGCAGCCAAAGTGGAGGGACAGGGGACTACAATGAGCAGTTCTTC.

This chain uses TRBV3-1 (or the pseudogene TRBV3-2) with TRBJ1-4, with unresolved D. Germline V gene data show CDR1 as LGHDT and CDR2 as YNNKEL (reference sequence). The germline V and J ends were trimmed by 1 base and 0 bases, with 9 bases remaining between them. CDR3 length equals 16 residues. The CDR3 DNA is TGTGCCAGCAGCCAAGCCAGCCGTACAACTAATGAAAAACTGTTTTTT. Translating it yields CASSQASRTTNEKLFF.

The chain couples TRBV9 to TRBJ2-7; 12 bases line up with TRBD1. J lost 4 bases, V lost 0 bases, and 5 bases had no gene match. The CDR3 covers 16 residues. CDR1 and CDR2 (germline): SGDLS, YYNGEE. CDR3 DNA: TGTGCCAGCAGCGTAGGTCTGGGACAGGGGGCTTACGAGCAGTACTTC. It is translated as CASSVGLGQGAYEQYF.

Judged by abundance, this clone is medium-sized. The rearrangement links TRBV6-4 to TRBJ2-2; 8 bases align to TRBD1. Trimming at V came to 6 bases and at J to 6 bases, leaving 6 bases not matched to a gene. This CDR3 spans 14 amino acids. Per germline, CDR1 MRHNA and CDR2 SNTAGT. The CDR3 loop is CASRETGEAGELFF. The CDR3 nucleotides are TGTGCCAGCAGAGAGACAGGGGAGGCCGGGGAGCTGTTTTTT.

The V gene is TRBV29-1, the J gene TRBJ1-1, with D unresolved. The CDR3 runs to 10 residues. The V end lost 7 bases, the J end lost 8 bases, and 11 bases lay between the germline ends. CDR1 is SQVTM and CDR2 is ANQGSEA in the germline V gene. CDR3 DNA sequence: TGCAGCGCAAAACATCGCGAAGCTTTCTTT. Amino acid sequence: CSAKHREAFF.

The chain is built from TRBV6-1 and TRBJ2-3; D remains ambiguous. CDR3 length equals 15 residues. V lost 3 bases, J lost 0 bases, and 10 bases lay in between. CDR1 and CDR2 (germline): MNHNS, SASEGT. The CDR3 region has the DNA TGTGCCAGCAGTGACCAGCTCTTTAGCACAGATACGCAGTATTTT. Its translation is CASSDQLFSTDTQYF.

This chain joins TRBV29-1 and TRBJ2-2; D possibly corresponds to TRBD2 (6 bases). The ends were cut back, 7 bases at V and 7 bases at J, with 13 bases in the middle. The CDR3 sequence is 12 residues long. Germline lookup yields CDR1 SQVTM and CDR2 ANQGSEA. CDR3 sequence reads: CSADRGIGELFF. The CDR3 DNA is TGCAGCGCCGATCGGGGGATCGGGGAGCTGTTTTTT.

This chain connects TRBV11-2 to TRBJ1-1, with D possibly matching TRBD1 (6 bases). This CDR3 comprises 15 residues. Trimming shortened V by 0 bases and J by 3 bases, and 11 bases separated the two germline ends. Germline V lookup: CDR1 SGHAT, CDR2 FQNNGV. CDR3 coding DNA: TGTGCCAGCAGCTTAGAAACAGGGAGATACACTGAAGCTTTCTTT. This translates into CASSLETGRYTEAFF.

This clone was counted a few times. The chain has TRBV7-9 and TRBJ2-7; D is possibly TRBD2 (5 bases). The ends were cut back, 8 bases at V and 3 bases at J, with 11 bases in the middle. Germline CDR1 reads SEHNR; CDR2 reads FQNEAQ (reference sequence). There are 12 residues in the CDR3. The CDR3 is CASFKGSYEQYF. DNA of the CDR3: TGTGCCAGCTTCAAAGGGAGCTACGAGCAGTACTTC.

This chain connects TRBV5-4 to TRBJ2-3; 12 bases line up with TRBD2. The CDR3 loop spans 15 amino acids. Germline CDR1 reads SGHNT; CDR2 reads YYREEE (reference sequence). V trimming: 5 bases; J trimming: 6 bases; junction bases outside the gene matches: 7. The CDR3 sequence: CASREGLAGRDTQYF. The CDR3 DNA follows: TGTGCCAGCAGGGAAGGACTAGCGGGGAGGGATACGCAGTATTTT.

A single count supports this clone. V usage is TRBV27 and J usage is TRBJ1-4; D is perhaps TRBD1 (5 bases). The germline V and J ends were trimmed by 0 bases and 8 bases, with 10 bases remaining between them. This CDR3 is built from 14 residues. Germline loops: CDR1 MNHEY, CDR2 SMNVEV (reference sequence). In DNA, the CDR3 is TGTGCCAGCAGTTTATCAGGGGTAGGGGAAAAACTGTTTTTT. Protein product: CASSLSGVGEKLFF.

The rearrangement links TRBV2 to TRBJ2-3, with a possible D match to TRBD1 (6 bases). Trimming stripped 4 bases from V and 0 bases from J, with 11 bases between. The CDR3 has 15 amino acids. CDR1 is SNHLY, CDR2 FYNNEI, per germline. DNA for the CDR3: TGTGCCAGCAGTGGGGGACAAGCTAGCACAGATACGCAGTATTTT. It codes for CASSGGQASTDTQYF.

This chain connects TRBV7-8 to TRBJ1-5; no clear D. The CDR3 is 14 amino acids. Germline V gene sequence: CDR1 SGHVS, CDR2 FQNEAQ. Trimming removed 5 bases at V and 9 bases at J, with 17 bases between. The CDR3 sequence: CASSQAQFGGPQHF. The CDR3 bases are TGTGCCAGCAGCCAAGCACAGTTTGGTGGGCCCCAGCATTTT.

The chain joins TRBV18 to TRBJ1-5; 8 nucleotides align to TRBD1. Trimming cost V 3 bases and J 4 bases; bases outside gene matches: 8. Germline V CDR1 and CDR2: KGHSH, LQKENI. The CDR3 is made up of 16 amino acids. For the CDR3, the DNA is TGTGCCAGCTCACCCGACAGGGGCACTGGTAATCAGCCCCAGCATTTT. Translation gives CASSPDRGTGNQPQHF.

The chain combines TRBV7-2 with TRBJ2-1; D gene unclear. This CDR3 contains 13 residues. CDR1 is SGHTA and CDR2 is FQGNSA in the germline V gene. Trimming pared 0 bases from V and 5 bases from J, leaving 5 bases between. DNA for the CDR3: TGTGCCAGCAGCTTAGCTAGGGACAATGAGCAGTTCTTC. This translates into CASSLARDNEQFF. Complete variable domain (other parts from reference TRBV7-2 and TRBJ2-1): GAGVSQSPSNKVTEKGKDVELRCDPISGHTALYWYRQSLGQGLEFLIYFQGNSAPDKSGLPSDRFSAERTGGSVSTLTIQRTQQEDSAVYLCASSLARDNEQFFGPGTRLTVL.

The genes are TRBV25-1 and TRBJ1-3; D unresolved. Germline assignment: CDR1 MGHDK and CDR2 SYGVNS. The V gene lost 1 base and the J gene lost 0 bases, with 7 bases spanning the gap. The CDR3 sequence is 15 residues long. In nucleotides, the CDR3 is TGTGCCAGCAGTGAATCGCCTGCCTCTGGAAACACCATATATTTT. This codes for CASSESPASGNTIYF.

The chain is built from TRBV9 and TRBJ1-2; TRBD1 matches 7 bases. Germline CDR1 is SGDLS and CDR2 is YYNGEE. The CDR3 length is 16 residues. Trimming removed 0 bases from V and 4 bases from J; junction bases left unmatched: 9. The CDR3 is CASSVAWDSLSYGYTF. CDR3 in DNA: TGTGCCAGCAGCGTAGCGTGGGACAGCTTATCCTATGGCTACACCTTC.

Here the CDR3 reads CASSNTLAGVHEQFF. CDR3 coding DNA: TGTGCCAGCAGTAATACTCTAGCGGGAGTTCATGAGCAGTTCTTC. The gene calls are TRBV6-6 and TRBJ2-1; 10 bases are a match to TRBD2. Germline-derived CDR1 and CDR2 are MNHNY and SVGAGI (reference sequence). V lost 5 bases, J lost 8 bases, and 9 bases stayed unmatched. This CDR3 is built from 15 residues.

The chain recombines TRBV7-2 with TRBJ2-3; 10 bases match TRBD2. The CDR3 length is 17 residues. Germline CDR1 SGHTA, CDR2 FQGNSA. Trimming took 3 bases from V and 5 from J; bases not matched to a gene: 11. CDR3 sequence reads: CASSFPHLAGAGDTQYF. In DNA form, the CDR3 reads TGTGCCAGCAGCTTTCCCCACCTAGCGGGAGCTGGAGATACGCAGTATTTT. Using reference TRBV7-2 and TRBJ2-3 for the parts outside the CDR3, the full variable domain is GAGVSQSPSNKVTEKGKDVELRCDPISGHTALYWYRQSLGQGLEFLIYFQGNSAPDKSGLPSDRFSAERTGGSVSTLTIQRTQQEDSAVYLCASSFPHLAGAGDTQYFGPGTRLTVL.

The V gene is TRBV25-1, the J gene TRBJ1-6, with unresolved D. Germline CDR1 MGHDK, CDR2 SYGVNS. The CDR3 totals 13 residues. Between the trimmed V and J ends, which lost 0 bases and 8 bases, there was a span of 5 bases. CDR3 amino acids: CASSEYFYSPLHF. The CDR3 coding sequence is TGTGCCAGCAGTGAATATTTCTATTCACCCCTCCACTTT.

CDR3 coding DNA: TGTGCCACCAGTGATTACACGGAAATAAAACCAAAGTTCTTC. Translation: CATSDYTEIKPKFF. The chain carries TRBV24-1 and TRBJ2-1; D remains ambiguous. Germline assignment: CDR1 KGHDR and CDR2 SFDVKD. V was trimmed by 2 bases and J by 14 bases, leaving 18 bases between them. The CDR3 consists of 14 residues.

The V and J genes are TRBV19 and TRBJ1-2; the match to TRBD1 covers 9 bases. The CDR3 is 14 residues long. V shed 4 bases and J 6 bases; nucleotides not matched to a gene: 6. Germline CDR1 is LNHDA and CDR2 is SQIVND (reference sequence). CDR3 protein: CASSTRTGDDGYTF. CDR3 nucleotide sequence: TGTGCCAGTAGTACCAGGACAGGGGACGATGGCTACACCTTC. Filled out from reference TRBV19 and TRBJ1-2, the complete variable domain reads DGGITQSPKYLFRKEGQNVTLSCEQNLNHDAMYWYRQDPGQGLRLIYYSQIVNDFQKGDIAEGYSVSREKKESFPLTVTSAQKNPTAFYLCASSTRTGDDGYTFGSGTRLTVV.

The CDR3 protein is CASSAEPTGQTEAFF. The CDR3 DNA is TGTGCCAGCAGCGCAGAACCGACAGGGCAAACTGAAGCTTTCTTT. This rearrangement joins TRBV9 to TRBJ1-1; 7 bases map to TRBD1. Losses at the gene ends were 3 bases for V and 5 bases for J; bases not matched to a gene: 10. This CDR3 has 15 amino acids. Germline CDR1 reads SGDLS; CDR2 reads YYNGEE.